These 10 T cell receptor beta chains came from one sample sequenced in a study of control samples from healthy donors and cancer patients. The table came from immunoSEQ multiplex PCR; TCRdb's copy has only in-frame clones and leaves some out. The profile shows some 110,000 clones, 88% of them singletons. What was sequenced was blood. These receptors originate from an older woman in good health.

This clone has a single count. The chain has TRBV27 and TRBJ1-6; maybe TRBD1 (5 bases). This CDR3 spans 14 amino acids. The germline V gene encodes CDR1 MNHEY and CDR2 SMNVEV (reference sequence). The V end was cut by 1 base, the J end by 12 bases, with 13 bases between. The DNA for the CDR3 is TGTGCCAGCAGTTTATATTCAGGGTCCGTACCCCTCCACTTT. As protein: CASSLYSGSVPLHF.

The chain links TRBV9 to TRBJ1-1; D not certain. Germline V gene sequence: CDR1 SGDLS, CDR2 YYNGEE. CDR3 length: 13 amino acids. Trimming stripped 0 bases from V and 3 bases from J, with 6 bases between. In DNA, the CDR3 is TGTGCCAGCAGCGTAGTTGGGGACACTGAAGCTTTCTTT. It specifies CASSVVGDTEAFF.

This clone was observed once. V gene TRBV2 combines with J gene TRBJ1-5; D is unclear. The CDR3 contains 16 residues. CDR1 and CDR2 (germline): SNHLY, FYNNEI. Trimming shortened V by 6 bases and J by 0 bases, and 15 bases separated the two germline ends. For the CDR3, the DNA is TGTGCCAGCAGCCTTGAGACACCTAATAGCAATCAGCCCCAGCATTTT. Its translation is CASSLETPNSNQPQHF.

The CDR3 sequence: CASSLIAGVTEAFF. CDR3 nucleotides: TGTGCCAGCAGCTTAATAGCGGGGGTCACTGAAGCTTTCTTT. V and J are TRBV11-2 and TRBJ1-1; TRBD1 might be the D (5 bases). From germline, CDR1 is SGHAT and CDR2 FQNNGV. This CDR3 comprises 14 residues. Deletions cut 2 bases from V and 4 bases from J, with 11 bases between.

This clone has a handful of counts. The J gene is TRBJ2-1, the V gene TRBV12-3 or TRBV12-4; the D gene could be TRBD1 or TRBD2 (6 bases each). The CDR3 is made up of 13 amino acids. Trimming cost V 10 bases and J 3 bases, with 13 bases left between them. CDR3 sequence reads: CATLGGIYNEQFF. CDR3 DNA sequence: TGTGCCACGCTAGGGGGGATCTACAATGAGCAGTTCTTC.

The chain uses TRBV9 and TRBJ2-3; D call uncertain. The germline CDR1 and CDR2 sequences are SGDLS and YYNGEE. The germline V and J ends were trimmed by 0 bases and 2 bases, with 10 bases remaining between them. The CDR3 totals 15 residues. Here the CDR3 DNA reads TGTGCCAGCAGCGTAGGGGGTTATTTCACAGATACGCAGTATTTT. The encoded protein is CASSVGGYFTDTQYF.

This clone has more than one count but fewer than ten. Other DNA sequences in the same sample also yield this CDR3. The chain recombines TRBV7-9 with TRBJ1-6; D perhaps matches TRBD1 (5 bases). The germline V gene has CDR1 SEHNR and CDR2 FQNEAQ (reference sequence). The V gene lost 1 base and the J gene lost 10 bases, with 11 bases spanning the gap. There are 14 residues in the CDR3. CDR3 nucleotides: TGTGCCAGCAGCTTAGGCCAGGGAGGATCACCCCTCCACTTT. Its protein product is CASSLGQGGSPLHF. The variable domain in full, with the rest retrieved from reference TRBV7-9 and TRBJ1-6, is DTGVSQNPRHKITKRGQNVTFRCDPISEHNRLYWYRQTLGQGPEFLTYFQNEAQLEKSRLLSDRFSAERPKGSFSTLEIQRTEQGDSAMYLCASSLGQGGSPLHFGNGTRLTVT.

The V gene is TRBV13, the J gene TRBJ2-2; 7 nucleotides agree with TRBD2. Trimming removed 5 bases from V and 3 bases from J; junction bases left unmatched: 15. This CDR3 contains 18 residues. CDR1 and CDR2 from the germline V gene are PRHDT and FYEKMQ (reference sequence). The CDR3: CASSALTSSGRDTGELFF. CDR3 DNA: TGTGCCAGCAGCGCCCTGACATCGTCAGGGAGGGACACCGGGGAGCTGTTTTTT.

The chain employs TRBV5-1 and TRBJ1-2, with TRBD1 identical over 10 bases. CDR3 length: 15 amino acids. V lost 3 bases to trimming and J lost 2 bases; unmatched junction nucleotides: 4. Germline V lookup: CDR1 SGHRS, CDR2 YFSETQ. The CDR3 region is CASSWGQGNNYGYTF. The CDR3 DNA reads TGCGCCAGCAGCTGGGGACAGGGGAACAACTATGGCTACACCTTC.

This chain uses TRBV6-5 with TRBJ1-2; 7 nucleotides align to TRBD1. J was trimmed by 8 bases and V by 6 bases; bases with no gene match: 15. CDR3 length: 15 residues. Germline V CDR1 and CDR2: MNHEY, SVGAGI. The DNA for the CDR3 is TGTGCCAGCAGACCCCAGGGGGTCAACCATCACGGCTACACCTTC. Translated, it gives CASRPQGVNHHGYTF.